This T cell receptor (beta chain) was sequenced for a study of T cell repertoires in cytomegalovirus infection. Study summary: In the study, CMV epitopes included recently identified HLA-C-restricted and well-studied HLA-B-restricted ones. A matching HLA type, together with CMV infection, was signaled by public TCR beta signatures. Findings and limits, study-wide: CMV carriers having the relevant HLA were flagged by cumulative public TCR beta family frequency. HLA-C-restricted, CMV-specific TCR beta clonotypes were dominant ex vivo.

The length of the CDR3 is 14 residues. Trimming cost V 11 bases and J 6 bases; bases outside gene matches: 11. The germline V gene encodes CDR1 SEHNR and CDR2 FQNEAQ (reference sequence). From the reads, TCRdb called clonotypes with MiXCR, one entry per CDR3 protein. Among 140,000 to 150,000 distinct CDR3 sequences, roughly 32% were seen once, and the ten largest hold around half. This clonotype was seen a few times. Its antigen is undetermined. The V and J genes are TRBV7-9 and TRBJ2-2; TRBD2 aligns across 8 bases. Specimen: CD8+ T cells from cultured PBMCs, collected from culture after CMV antigen stimulation. The receptor's source is a human donor in good health (CMV status not recorded). Some clones in this sample may be carry-over from other donors' samples. The CDR3, as DNA: TGTGCCGCACCCGGTAGCGGGGCCTCCGGGGAGCTGTTTTTT. Its protein product is CAAPGSGASGELFF.